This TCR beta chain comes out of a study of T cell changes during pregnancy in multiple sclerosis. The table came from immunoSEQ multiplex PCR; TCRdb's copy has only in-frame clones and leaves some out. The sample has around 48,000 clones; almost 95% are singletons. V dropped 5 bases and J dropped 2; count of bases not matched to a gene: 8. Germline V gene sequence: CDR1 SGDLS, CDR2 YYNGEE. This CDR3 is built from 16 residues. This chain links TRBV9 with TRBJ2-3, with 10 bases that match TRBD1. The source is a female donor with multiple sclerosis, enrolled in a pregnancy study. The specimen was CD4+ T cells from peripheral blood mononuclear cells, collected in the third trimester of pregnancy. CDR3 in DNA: TGTGCCAGCAGTCTTAGACAGGGGGCCTACACAGATACGCAGTATTTT. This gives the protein CASSLRQGAYTDTQYF.